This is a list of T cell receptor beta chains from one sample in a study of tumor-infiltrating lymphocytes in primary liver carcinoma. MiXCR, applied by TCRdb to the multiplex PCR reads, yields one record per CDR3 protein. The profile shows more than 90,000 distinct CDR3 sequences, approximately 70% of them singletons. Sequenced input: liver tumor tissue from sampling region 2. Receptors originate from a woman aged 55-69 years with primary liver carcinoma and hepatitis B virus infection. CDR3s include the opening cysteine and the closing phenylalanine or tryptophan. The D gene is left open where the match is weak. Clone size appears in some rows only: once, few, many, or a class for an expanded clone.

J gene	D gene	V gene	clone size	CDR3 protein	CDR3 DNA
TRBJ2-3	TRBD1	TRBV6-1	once	CAGIRDRSGDTQYF	TGTGCCGGCATCAGGGACAGGTCAGGAGATACGCAGTATTTT
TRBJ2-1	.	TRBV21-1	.	CASFGLAEAYNEQFF	TGTGCCAGCTTCGGACTAGCGGAGGCCTACAATGAGCAGTTCTTC
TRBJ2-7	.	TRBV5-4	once	CTSILGQGLGYEQYF	TGTACCAGCATCTTGGGTCAGGGTTTAGGCTACGAGCAGTACTTC
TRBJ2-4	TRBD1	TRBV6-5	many	CASSRMGQGKNIQYF	TGTGCCAGCAGCCGCATGGGACAGGGAAAAAACATTCAGTACTTC
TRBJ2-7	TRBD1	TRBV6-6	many	CASSYSGTAFHEQYF	TGTGCCAGCAGTTACTCGGGGACAGCGTTCCACGAGCAGTACTTC
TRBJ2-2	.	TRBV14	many	CASSQSIAGELFF	TGTGCCAGCAGCCAAAGTATCGCCGGGGAGCTGTTTTTT
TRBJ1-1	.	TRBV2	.	CARTPLWENTEAFF	TGTGCCAGGACACCTTTGTGGGAGAACACTGAAGCTTTCTTC
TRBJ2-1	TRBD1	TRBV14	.	CASSLPRGLTVNEQFF	TGTGCCAGCAGCCTTCCCAGGGGGTTAACTGTCAATGAGCAGTTCTTC
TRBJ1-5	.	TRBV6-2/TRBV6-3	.	CASGSYRETQPQHF	TGTGCCAGCGGCTCCTACAGGGAAACTCAGCCCCAGCATTTT
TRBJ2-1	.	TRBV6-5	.	CASSYLPDNEQFF	TGTGCCAGCAGTTACTTGCCAGACAATGAGCAGTTCTTC
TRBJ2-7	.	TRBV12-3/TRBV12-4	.	CDSTPGTEQYF	TGTGACAGCACCCCAGGTACCGAGCAATACTTC
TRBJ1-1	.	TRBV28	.	CASSLGGKPEAFF	TGTGCCAGCAGTTTGGGGGGCAAGCCTGAAGCTTTCTTT
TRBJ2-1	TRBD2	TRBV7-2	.	CASSLSAGAYNEQFF	TGTGCCAGCAGCTTATCGGCGGGGGCCTACAATGAGCAGTTCTTC
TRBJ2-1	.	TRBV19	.	CTRNGGGEQFF	TGTACCAGGAACGGGGGAGGTGAGCAGTTCTTC
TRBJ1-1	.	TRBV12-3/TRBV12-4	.	CTSSLAGRVLF	TGTACCAGCAGTCTTGCAGGGAGGGTTCTCTTT
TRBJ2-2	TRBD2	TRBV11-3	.	CASSLGRLAGNTRELFF	TGTGCTAGCAGCTTAGGTAGGCTAGCGGGAAACACCAGGGAGCTGTTTTTT
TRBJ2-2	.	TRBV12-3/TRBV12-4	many	CASTKGDGPNTGELFF	TGTGCCAGCACCAAAGGGGACGGACCGAACACCGGGGAGCTGTTTTTT
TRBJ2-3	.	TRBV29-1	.	CRVNRGGTDTQYF	TGCAGAGTCAATCGAGGGGGGACAGATACACAGTATTTT
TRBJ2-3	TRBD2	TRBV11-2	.	CASSPGLACPDTQCF	TGTGCCAGCAGTCCTGGACTAGCGTGCCCAGATACGCAGTGTTTT
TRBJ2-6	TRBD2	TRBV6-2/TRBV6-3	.	CGSSTPRLAGTSGANILTF	TGTGGCAGCAGTACCCCTCGACTAGCGGGAACCTCTGGGGCCAACATCCTGACTTTC
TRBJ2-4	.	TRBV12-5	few	CASGWISDRLAKNIQYF	TGTGCTAGTGGTTGGATATCAGACCGTCTAGCCAAAAACATTCAGTACTTC
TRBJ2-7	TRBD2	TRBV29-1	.	CSVRVLAGAEQYF	TGCAGCGTTCGGGTGCTAGCGGGAGCCGAGCAGTACTTC
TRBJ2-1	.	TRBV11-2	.	CAFSLRPGQRFYNEQFF	TGTGCCTTCAGCTTACGACCTGGACAGAGATTCTACAATGAGCAGTTCTTC
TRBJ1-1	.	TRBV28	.	CASSSNSPLAFF	TGTGCCAGCAGTTCCAACTCCCCTCTAGCTTTCTTT
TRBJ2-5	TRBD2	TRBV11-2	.	CASSYSRDSGRETQYF	TGTGCCAGCAGCTACTCCCGTGATAGCGGGAGAGAGACTCAGTACTTT
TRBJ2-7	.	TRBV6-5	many	CASSYGGREQYF	TGTGCCAGCAGTTATGGGGGGCGTGAGCAGTACTTC
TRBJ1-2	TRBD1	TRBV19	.	CASSSQTGNYGYTF	TGTGCCAGTAGTTCTCAGACAGGGAACTATGGCTACACCTTC
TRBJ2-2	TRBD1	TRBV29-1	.	CSVAPSWKGGYTGELFF	TGCAGCGTGGCACCCTCCTGGAAAGGGGGCTACACCGGGGAGCTGTTTTTT
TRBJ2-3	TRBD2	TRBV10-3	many	CATLSSGNTDTQYF	TGTGCCACCCTGTCTAGCGGGAACACAGATACGCAGTATTTT
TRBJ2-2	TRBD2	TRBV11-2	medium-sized	CASSESGLAELFF	TGTGCCAGCAGCGAGTCGGGACTAGCGGAGCTGTTTTTT